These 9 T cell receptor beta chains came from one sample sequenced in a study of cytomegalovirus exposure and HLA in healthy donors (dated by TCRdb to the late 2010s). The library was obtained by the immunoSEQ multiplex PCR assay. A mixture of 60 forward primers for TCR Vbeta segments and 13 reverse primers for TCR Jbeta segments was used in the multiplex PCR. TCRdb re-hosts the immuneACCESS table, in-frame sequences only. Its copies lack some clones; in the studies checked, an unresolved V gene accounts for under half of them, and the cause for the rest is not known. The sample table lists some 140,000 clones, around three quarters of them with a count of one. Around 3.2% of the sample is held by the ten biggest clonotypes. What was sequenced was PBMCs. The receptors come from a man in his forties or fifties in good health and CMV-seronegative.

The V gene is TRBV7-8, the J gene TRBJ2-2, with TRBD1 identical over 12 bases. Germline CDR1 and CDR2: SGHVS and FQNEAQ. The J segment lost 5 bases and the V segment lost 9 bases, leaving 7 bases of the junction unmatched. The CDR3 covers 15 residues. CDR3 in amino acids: CASRPGQGATGELFF. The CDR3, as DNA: TGTGCCAGTCGCCCGGGACAGGGGGCAACCGGGGAGCTGTTTTTT. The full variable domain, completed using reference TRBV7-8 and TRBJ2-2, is GAGVSQSPRYKVAKRGQDVALRCDPISGHVSLFWYQQALGQGPEFLTYFQNEAQLDKSGLPSDRFFAERPEGSVSTLKIQRTQQEDSAVYLCASRPGQGATGELFFGEGSRLTVL.

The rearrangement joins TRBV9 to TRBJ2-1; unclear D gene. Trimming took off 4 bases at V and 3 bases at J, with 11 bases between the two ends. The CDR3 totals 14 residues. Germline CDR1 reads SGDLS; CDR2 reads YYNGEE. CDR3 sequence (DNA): TGTGCCAGCAGCCCCCAGGTAGTCTACAATGAGCAGTTCTTC. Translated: CASSPQVVYNEQFF.

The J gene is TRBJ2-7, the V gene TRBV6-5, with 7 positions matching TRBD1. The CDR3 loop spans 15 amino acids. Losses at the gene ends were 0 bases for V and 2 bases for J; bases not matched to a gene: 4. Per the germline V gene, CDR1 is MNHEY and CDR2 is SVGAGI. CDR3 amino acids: CASSYSGTETYEQYF. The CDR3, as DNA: TGTGCCAGCAGTTACTCCGGGACAGAAACCTACGAGCAGTACTTC.

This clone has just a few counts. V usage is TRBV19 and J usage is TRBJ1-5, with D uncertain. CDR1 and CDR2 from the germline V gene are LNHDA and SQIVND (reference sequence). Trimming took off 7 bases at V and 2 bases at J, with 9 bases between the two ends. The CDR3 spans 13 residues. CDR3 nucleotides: TGTGCCAGTACCCCCCGGGGCAATCAGCCCCAGCATTTT. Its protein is CASTPRGNQPQHF.

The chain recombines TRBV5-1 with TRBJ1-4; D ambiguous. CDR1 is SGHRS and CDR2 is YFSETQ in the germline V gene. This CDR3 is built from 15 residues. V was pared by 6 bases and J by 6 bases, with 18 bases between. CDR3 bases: TGCGCCAGCACCCTTGGAGCCACTCCCTATGAAAAACTGTTTTTT. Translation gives CASTLGATPYEKLFF.

The CDR3 spells CASSPYNQGNYNSPLHF. CDR3 DNA: TGTGCCAGCAGCCCATACAACCAGGGAAACTATAATTCACCCCTCCACTTT. This chain uses TRBV11-3 with TRBJ1-6, with D possibly being TRBD1 (5 bases). The germline V and J ends were trimmed by 5 bases and 3 bases, with 17 bases remaining between them. This CDR3 has 17 residues. CDR1 and CDR2 (germline): SGHNT, YENEEA.

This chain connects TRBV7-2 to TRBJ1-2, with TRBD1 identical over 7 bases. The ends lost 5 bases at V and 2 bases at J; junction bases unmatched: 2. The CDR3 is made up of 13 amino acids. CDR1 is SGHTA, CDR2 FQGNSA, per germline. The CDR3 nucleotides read TGTGCCAGCAGCCCGGGACAGAACTATGGCTACACCTTC. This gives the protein CASSPGQNYGYTF. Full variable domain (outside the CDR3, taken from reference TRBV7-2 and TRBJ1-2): GAGVSQSPSNKVTEKGKDVELRCDPISGHTALYWYRQSLGQGLEFLIYFQGNSAPDKSGLPSDRFSAERTGGSVSTLTIQRTQQEDSAVYLCASSPGQNYGYTFGSGTRLTVV.

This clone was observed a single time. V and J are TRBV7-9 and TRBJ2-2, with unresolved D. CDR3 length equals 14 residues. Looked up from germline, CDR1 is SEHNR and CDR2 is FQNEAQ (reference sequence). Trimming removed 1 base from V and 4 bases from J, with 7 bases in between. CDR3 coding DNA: TGTGCCAGCAGCTTAGGGCAATTCACCGGGGAGCTGTTTTTT. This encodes CASSLGQFTGELFF.

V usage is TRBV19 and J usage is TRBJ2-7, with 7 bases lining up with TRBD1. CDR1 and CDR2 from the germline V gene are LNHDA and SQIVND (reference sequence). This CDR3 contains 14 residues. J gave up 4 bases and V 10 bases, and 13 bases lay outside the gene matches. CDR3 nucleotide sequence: TGTGCCACACGAAACACAGGGGTAGGATACGAGCAGTACTTC. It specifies CATRNTGVGYEQYF.